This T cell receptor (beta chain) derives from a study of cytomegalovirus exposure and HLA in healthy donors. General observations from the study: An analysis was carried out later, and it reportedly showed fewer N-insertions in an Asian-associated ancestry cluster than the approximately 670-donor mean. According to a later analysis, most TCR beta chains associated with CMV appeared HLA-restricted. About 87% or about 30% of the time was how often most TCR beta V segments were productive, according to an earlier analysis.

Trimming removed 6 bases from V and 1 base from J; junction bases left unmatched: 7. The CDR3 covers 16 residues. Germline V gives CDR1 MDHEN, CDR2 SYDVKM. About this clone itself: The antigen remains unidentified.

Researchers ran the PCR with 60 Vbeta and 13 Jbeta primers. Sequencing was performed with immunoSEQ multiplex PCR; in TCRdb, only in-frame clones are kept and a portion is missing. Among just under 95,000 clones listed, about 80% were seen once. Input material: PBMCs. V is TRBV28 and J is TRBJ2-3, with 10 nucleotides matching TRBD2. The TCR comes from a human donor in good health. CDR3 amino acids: CASSQSGRGGTDTQYF. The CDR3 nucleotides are TGTGCCAGCAGCCAGAGCGGGAGGGGGGGCACAGATACGCAGTATTTT.